The sequence of this T cell receptor beta chain was determined in a study of T cells in Graves' hyperthyroidism and ophthalmopathy. In the ophthalmopathy cohort, Clinical Activity Score was at least 3, NOSPECS grade at least 4, and duration under 3 months. PBMCs were derived from around 10 ml fresh peripheral blood. Template material for amplifying TCR beta CDR3 regions consisted of RNA transcripts. The HTBI primer set was used in a first-round RT-PCR of the TCR CDR3. MiXCR was run by TCRdb on the multiplex PCR reads, yielding one entry per CDR3 protein. This table holds roughly 520,000 distinct CDR3 sequences, around 22% found once. The CDR3 is 13 residues long. CDR1 is MNHEY and CDR2 is SVGEGT in the germline V gene. V was pared by 0 bases and J by 9 bases, with 9 bases between.

The sequence derives from a woman aged 30 to 39 with Graves' ophthalmopathy. The chain recombines TRBV6-2 or TRBV6-3 with TRBJ1-5; D is undetermined. The specimen was blood. The DNA of the CDR3 is TGTGCCAGCAGTTACTCGAGCCTGGGGCCCCAGCATTTT. This gives the protein CASSYSSLGPQHF.